The 31 T cell receptor beta chains given below trace back to one sample, sequenced in a study of metastatic and nonmetastatic thyroid tumors. Each patient went into thyroid surgery without having received any treatment. TCRdb reprocessed the PCR reads using MiXCR. This sample has roughly 70,000 clones, with 15% to 20% found just once. The sequenced sample consisted of blood. The source is a female donor with papillary thyroid cancer or a benign thyroid nodule (not recorded which). Some clones in this sample may be carry-over from other donors' samples.

This chain uses TRBV5-1 with TRBJ1-2; D is undetermined. This CDR3 is 14 amino acids long. CDR1 and CDR2 from the germline V gene are SGHRS and YFSETQ. Trimming stripped 3 bases from V and 4 bases from J, with 13 bases between. CDR3 bases: TGCGCCAGCAGCTCGCCCGACACCCTCTATGGCTACACCTTC. This gives the protein CASSSPDTLYGYTF.

This clone was counted ten times or more. The genes are TRBV5-4 and TRBJ1-2; no clear D. CDR1 is SGHNT, CDR2 YYREEE, per germline (reference sequence). The CDR3 has 15 residues. V was pared by 2 bases and J by 2 bases, with 13 bases between. CDR3 nucleotide sequence: TGTGCCAGCAGCTTATACCGTGCGGTGAACTATGGCTACACCTTC. This encodes CASSLYRAVNYGYTF.

This clone was seen repeatedly, ten times or more. The chain links TRBV4-2 to TRBJ2-7, with D possibly being TRBD2 (6 bases). This CDR3 is 13 amino acids long. CDR1 is LGHNA, CDR2 YNFKEQ, per germline. Trimming pared 5 bases from V and 1 base from J, leaving 9 bases between. CDR3 bases: TGTGCCAGCAGCGGGACTGGTTCCTACGAGCAGTACTTC. Translating it yields CASSGTGSYEQYF.

This clone showed up just a few times. Written as DNA, the CDR3 is TGTGCCTGGAGTGTACAGGGATCTGGAAACACCATATATTTT. It yields the protein CAWSVQGSGNTIYF. V usage is TRBV30 and J usage is TRBJ1-3; D may be TRBD1 (6 bases). V was cut by 0 bases and J by 1 base, with 7 bases left in between. Germline V CDR1 and CDR2: GTSNPN, SVGIG (reference sequence). The length of the CDR3 is 14 residues.

This clone was counted between two and nine times. V gene TRBV28 combines with J gene TRBJ2-7; the match to TRBD2 covers 7 bases. V lost 8 bases and J lost 6; bases outside the gene matches: 19. CDR3 length equals 16 residues. Germline-derived CDR1 and CDR2 are MDHEN and SYDVKM. The CDR3 DNA is TGTGCCAGCTACTGGGGGGGTGCCGTGGGGTTTTCCGAGCAGTACTTC. This codes for CASYWGGAVGFSEQYF. Filled out from reference TRBV28 and TRBJ2-7, the complete variable domain reads DVKVTQSSRYLVKRTGEKVFLECVQDMDHENMFWYRQDPGLGLRLIYFSYDVKMKEKGDIPEGYSVSREKKERFSLILESASTNQTSMYLCASYWGGAVGFSEQYFGPGTRLTVT.

This clone was found once. It may be a read error: a sequence one base away is much more abundant. This sample also contains other DNA sequences that code for the same CDR3. The chain has TRBV9 and TRBJ2-3; TRBD1 or TRBD2 may be the D gene (5 bases each). Germline lookup yields CDR1 SGDLS and CDR2 YYNGEE. Trimming cost V 6 bases and J 2 bases, with 13 bases left between them. The CDR3 totals 14 residues. The CDR3 DNA is TGTGCCAGCATGAGGGGTCCGGACACAGATACGCAGTATTTT. This encodes CASMRGPDTDTQYF.

This clone was detected only a few times. The chain uses TRBV6-6 and TRBJ2-2; a weak D match, TRBD2 (5 bases). This CDR3 is 13 amino acids long. V gave up 2 bases and J gave up 7 bases, with 8 bases separating them. The germline CDR1 and CDR2 sequences are MNHNY and SVGAGI (reference sequence). This chain's CDR3 is CASSYEGIGELFF. In nucleotides, the CDR3 is TGTGCCAGCAGTTACGAGGGTATCGGGGAGCTGTTTTTT.

The chain recombines TRBV25-1 with TRBJ2-1; D remains ambiguous. The V gene lost 7 bases and the J gene lost 5 bases, with 9 bases spanning the gap. Germline CDR1 and CDR2: MGHDK and SYGVNS. This CDR3 has 12 amino acids. The chain's CDR3 is CASIGPNNEQFF. CDR3 bases: TGTGCCAGCATCGGACCGAACAATGAGCAGTTCTTC. The entire variable domain, with the rest obtained from reference TRBV25-1 and TRBJ2-1, is as follows: EADIYQTPRYLVIGTGKKITLECSQTMGHDKMYWYQQDPGMELHLIHYSYGVNSTEKGDLSSESTVSRIRTEHFPLTLESARPSHTSQYLCASIGPNNEQFFGPGTRLTVL.

There are many counts of this clone. The CDR3 nucleotides read TGTGCCAGCAGCTTGCGACTAGCGGGGTACAATGAGCAGTTCTTC. Its translation: CASSLRLAGYNEQFF. The chain uses TRBV5-6 and TRBJ2-1; 11 bases align to TRBD2. Germline CDR1 reads SGHDT; CDR2 reads YYEEEE. The V segment lost 1 base and the J segment 4 bases; nucleotides outside the gene matches: 1. The CDR3 consists of 15 residues.

This clone has ten or more counts. The chain couples TRBV28 to TRBJ2-2; D not resolved. Germline CDR1 reads MDHEN; CDR2 reads SYDVKM. The CDR3 totals 12 residues. V lost 5 bases and J lost 5, with 6 bases in between. The CDR3 coding sequence is TGTGCCAGCAGTATTAGGACCGGGGAGCTGTTTTTT. Translating gives CASSIRTGELFF.

This clone was detected ten times or more. Other DNA variants within this sample encode the same CDR3. This rearrangement joins TRBV29-1 to TRBJ1-5; D is ambiguous. The germline V and J ends were trimmed by 6 bases and 3 bases, with 12 bases remaining between them. CDR1 and CDR2 (germline): SQVTM, ANQGSEA. The length of the CDR3 is 13 residues. Here the CDR3 reads CSVQAAFNQPQHF. CDR3 DNA sequence: TGCAGCGTCCAAGCAGCCTTCAATCAGCCCCAGCATTTT.

This clone was observed a handful of times. The rearrangement uses TRBV28 and TRBJ1-2, with no clear D. Trimming shortened V by 4 bases and J by 7 bases, and 19 bases separated the two germline ends. The CDR3 totals 15 residues. Germline lookup yields CDR1 MDHEN and CDR2 SYDVKM. As DNA, the CDR3 is TGTGCCAGCAGTTCCTACTCATCCGACGGAGGTGGCTACACCTTC. This sequence encodes CASSSYSSDGGGYTF.

There are many counts of this clone. This chain connects TRBV19 to TRBJ1-1, with no clear D. This CDR3 contains 14 residues. The V gene lost 4 bases and the J gene lost 1 base, with 10 bases spanning the gap. The germline V gene encodes CDR1 LNHDA and CDR2 SQIVND (reference sequence). In nucleotides, the CDR3 is TGTGCCAGTAGTAGCTACCTTAGGAACACTGAAGCTTTCTTT. It translates to CASSSYLRNTEAFF.

Turning to this clone: A read error may account for a junction end that differs from germline. The J gene is TRBJ2-1, the V gene TRBV5-1, with D perhaps matching TRBD2 (6 bases). CDR1 SGHRS and CDR2 YFSETQ come from the germline V gene. The length of the CDR3 is 13 residues. The CDR3: CAGSWDSTPQQFF. Written as DNA, the CDR3 is TGCGCCGGCAGCTGGGACTCTACCCCTCAGCAGTTCTTC.

This clone has at least ten counts. This chain joins TRBV7-9 and TRBJ1-5, with D hard to call. The V gene lost 3 bases and the J gene lost 4 bases, with 13 bases spanning the gap. This CDR3 has 15 residues. The germline CDR1 and CDR2 sequences are SEHNR and FQNEAQ (reference sequence). The CDR3 protein is CASSLGQSINQPQHF. CDR3 coding DNA: TGTGCCAGCAGCTTGGGTCAGTCTATTAATCAGCCCCAGCATTTT.

This clone showed up many times. The chain has TRBV5-5 and TRBJ1-1; D is unresolved. The length of the CDR3 is 16 residues. Germline V gene sequence: CDR1 SGHKS, CDR2 YYEKEE (reference sequence). The germline V and J ends were trimmed by 4 bases and 2 bases, with 18 bases remaining between them. CDR3 nucleotides: TGTGCCAGCAGCCCACGGGCCATTAGTTTTAACACTGAAGCTTTCTTT. It is translated as CASSPRAISFNTEAFF. The full variable domain, in which reference TRBV5-5 and TRBJ1-1 provide the parts outside the CDR3, is DAGVTQSPTHLIKTRGQQVTLRCSPISGHKSVSWYQQVLGQGPQFIFQYYEKEERGRGNFPDRFSARQFPNYSSELNVNALLLGDSALYLCASSPRAISFNTEAFFGQGTRLTVV.

This chain joins TRBV11-1 and TRBJ2-4; TRBD1 agrees at 10 bases. The CDR3 contains 19 residues. Trimming took 0 bases from V and 1 from J; bases not matched to a gene: 9. Germline V gene sequence: CDR1 SGHAT, CDR2 FQDESV (reference sequence). The CDR3 loop reads CASSLAFTGTGEAKNIQYF. The CDR3 region has the DNA TGTGCCAGCAGCTTAGCGTTCACCGGGACAGGGGAGGCCAAAAACATTCAGTACTTC.

This clone was seen just once. One junction end disagrees with the germline gene, perhaps due to a read error. The chain is built from TRBV30 and TRBJ2-5; 11 nucleotides agree with TRBD1. Germline CDR1 reads GTSNPN; CDR2 reads SVGIG (reference sequence). The CDR3 consists of 16 residues. The CDR3 sequence is CAWSAGTGGGQENQYF. CDR3 in DNA: TGTGCCTGGAGCGCGGGGACAGGGGGAGGTCAAGAGAACCAGTACTTC.

The rearrangement links TRBV5-5 to TRBJ2-7, with 7 bases identical to TRBD1. CDR3 length: 14 residues. V was clipped by 2 bases and J by 4 bases; unmatched bases: 6. Looked up from germline, CDR1 is SGHKS and CDR2 is YYEKEE (reference sequence). The CDR3 DNA sequence: TGTGCCAGCAGCTTCAACAGGGGTCCATACGAGCAGTACTTC. This codes for CASSFNRGPYEQYF.

This clone occurred a few times. The chain employs TRBV11-2 and TRBJ2-2; D is possibly TRBD2 (6 bases). The CDR3 covers 14 residues. V dropped 7 bases and J dropped 1 base, with 10 bases sitting between them. CDR1 and CDR2 from the germline V gene are SGHAT and FQNNGV. The CDR3 DNA reads TGTGCCAGCACCCCGGGACTGAACACCGGGGAGCTGTTTTTT. As protein: CASTPGLNTGELFF. The variable domain in full, completed from reference TRBV11-2 and TRBJ2-2, reads EAGVAQSPRYKIIEKRQSVAFWCNPISGHATLYWYQQILGQGPKLLIQFQNNGVVDDSQLPKDRFSAERLKGVDSTLKIQPAKLEDSAVYLCASTPGLNTGELFFGEGSRLTVL.

Note on this clone: One base away lies a much larger clone, so this may be a sequencing read error. V is TRBV29-1 and J is TRBJ2-2; no firm D call. Germline CDR1 and CDR2: SQVTM and ANQGSEA. The CDR3 length is 13 residues. Trimming left V 5 bases short and J 1 base short, with 8 bases between. The CDR3 is CSVRFVNTGELFF. The CDR3 region has the DNA TGCAGCGTTCGATTCGTGAACACCGGGGAGCTGTTTTTT.

There are many counts of this clone. The V and J genes are TRBV6-1 and TRBJ2-7, with TRBD1 as a possible D gene (5 bases). Germline CDR1 and CDR2: MNHNS and SASEGT. The CDR3 consists of 16 residues. Trimming cost V 2 bases and J 0 bases, with 14 bases left between them. CDR3: CASSEMQVTASYEQYF. The CDR3 DNA reads as TGTGCCAGCAGTGAAATGCAAGTGACAGCCTCCTACGAGCAGTACTTC.

This clone was counted many times. The chain uses TRBV7-8 and TRBJ2-7; TRBD2 matches at 14 bases. Germline CDR1 and CDR2: SGHVS and FQNEAQ. The CDR3 is 16 amino acids. After removal of 5 bases from V and 5 bases from J, the junction contained 8 bases not matched to a gene. The DNA for the CDR3 is TGTGCCAGCAGCACCCCGGGACTAGCGGGAGTGGACGAGCAGTACTTC. Translating it yields CASSTPGLAGVDEQYF.

In this sample, this clone turned up many times. The chain uses TRBV25-1 and TRBJ2-2; 8 nucleotides line up with TRBD2. Germline V gives CDR1 MGHDK, CDR2 SYGVNS. With 6 bases clipped from V and 0 bases from J, the junction kept 3 bases outside the gene matches. The length of the CDR3 is 15 residues. The CDR3, as DNA: TGTGCCAGCAGGGGGCGGGAGGCGAACACCGGGGAGCTGTTTTTT. It codes for CASRGREANTGELFF.

The V gene is TRBV11-2, the J gene TRBJ2-1, with TRBD1 matching 7 bases. The germline gives CDR1 SGHAT, CDR2 FQNNGV. The CDR3 has 15 residues. Trimming cost V 5 bases and J 6 bases; bases outside gene matches: 10. CDR3 in amino acids: CASSPDRVFVNEQFF. The DNA of the CDR3 is TGTGCCAGCAGCCCAGACAGGGTTTTCGTCAATGAGCAGTTCTTC.

The V call is TRBV20-1, the J call TRBJ2-1; TRBD2 matches 9 bases. The CDR3 contains 15 residues. The germline gives CDR1 DFQATT, CDR2 SNEGSKA (reference sequence). The ends lost 5 bases at V and 9 bases at J; junction bases unmatched: 14. CDR3 DNA sequence: TGCAGTGCTTCCCCGACTAGCGGTAGGATAGGTGAGCAGTTCTTC. This gives the protein CSASPTSGRIGEQFF.

The chain has TRBV2 and TRBJ2-1; D is perhaps TRBD2 (5 bases). Germline V gene sequence: CDR1 SNHLY, CDR2 FYNNEI. CDR3 length equals 14 residues. Trimming removed 7 bases at V and 2 bases at J, with 12 bases between. CDR3 nucleotide sequence: TGTGCCAGCAAAGAACTAGATGCCTACAATGAGCAGTTCTTC. This codes for CASKELDAYNEQFF.

This clone was recorded many times. The J gene is TRBJ1-1, the V gene TRBV7-4, with D unclear. The germline V gene has CDR1 SGHVT and CDR2 SQSDAQ. V lost 2 bases to trimming and J lost 0 bases, with 16 bases between them. The CDR3 has 17 amino acids. This CDR3 reads CASSLRRTAVMNTEAFF. The CDR3 nucleotides are TGTGCCAGCAGCTTACGCCGAACGGCCGTGATGAACACTGAAGCTTTCTTT.

This clone turned up a few times. V usage is TRBV6-1 and J usage is TRBJ1-3; TRBD1 agrees at 9 bases. The CDR3 is 17 residues long. The junction had 8 bases not matched to a gene; V was cut back by 5 bases and J by 0 bases. Looked up from germline, CDR1 is MNHNS and CDR2 is SASEGT. The chain's CDR3 is CASSPGTGPPSGNTIYF. CDR3 DNA: TGTGCCAGCAGTCCCGGGACAGGGCCCCCCTCTGGAAACACCATATATTTT.

Sample share makes this clone medium-sized. The chain is built from TRBV12-3 or TRBV12-4 and TRBJ2-7; the D gene is possibly TRBD2 (6 bases). The CDR3 sequence is 13 residues long. Trimming removed 3 bases from V and 4 bases from J, with 10 bases in between. DNA for the CDR3: TGTGCCAGCAGTTTCGGGGAGGCGTACGAGCAGTACTTC. The encoded protein is CASSFGEAYEQYF.

This clone was seen many times. V usage is TRBV19 and J usage is TRBJ2-3; D gene ambiguous. V lost 5 bases, J lost 2 bases, and 11 bases lay in between. The germline gives CDR1 LNHDA, CDR2 SQIVND (reference sequence). This CDR3 has 14 residues. CDR3: CASSPQSDTDTQYF. The CDR3 nucleotides are TGTGCCAGTAGTCCCCAAAGCGACACAGATACGCAGTATTTT. The full variable domain, rest sourced from reference TRBV19 and TRBJ2-3, is DGGITQSPKYLFRKEGQNVTLSCEQNLNHDAMYWYRQDPGQGLRLIYYSQIVNDFQKGDIAEGYSVSREKKESFPLTVTSAQKNPTAFYLCASSPQSDTDTQYFGPGTRLTVL.